These T cell receptor beta chains were read from a single sample in a study of T cells in Graves' hyperthyroidism and ophthalmopathy. MiXCR, applied by TCRdb to the multiplex PCR reads, yields one record per CDR3 protein. The sample records about 740,000 distinct CDR3 sequences, 12% to 15% being singletons. Sequenced sample: blood. The source of these receptors is a woman aged 18-35 years with Graves' hyperthyroidism. Both conserved end residues are part of each CDR3. D genes are given only for firm matches. The size field is filled for only some rows; it gives once, few, many or a size class.

cdr3_aa cdr3_nt v_call clone_size j_call d_call
CASSVLSGPGDEQFF TGTGCCAGCAGCGTTCTCTCCGGCCCAGGCGATGAGCAGTTCTTC TRBV9 many TRBJ2-1 .
CSADSGSSTDTQYF TGCAGCGCCGATAGCGGGAGTAGCACAGATACGCAGTATTTT TRBV29-1 . TRBJ2-3 TRBD2
CASSLVRTTGYNEQFF TGTGCCAGCAGCTTAGTGCGGACCACCGGCTACAATGAGCAGTTCTTC TRBV13 many TRBJ2-1 .
CSALVQGAIYNEQFF TGCAGTGCTTTGGTTCAGGGAGCTATATACAATGAGCAGTTCTTC TRBV20-1 . TRBJ2-1 .
CSEPKGDTQYF TGCAGTGAACCAAAGGGAGATACGCAGTATTTT TRBV20-1 many TRBJ2-3 .
CRDVVGSGSREQYF TGCAGAGACGTCGTAGGTAGCGGGAGCCGGGAGCAGTACTTC TRBV20-1 many TRBJ2-7 TRBD2
CASSPLYPHNEQFF TGTGCCAGCAGCCCGCTTTACCCCCACAATGAGCAGTTCTTC TRBV7-2 . TRBJ2-1 .
CASSLGTGLTGELFF TGTGCCAGCAGCTTAGGGACAGGGCTCACCGGGGAGCTGTTTTTT TRBV7-3 many TRBJ2-2 TRBD1
CAIGTGSNQPQHF TGTGCCATCGGGACCGGGAGCAATCAGCCCCAGCATTTT TRBV10-3 few TRBJ1-5 .
CASSYSHPGLAGVYEQYF TGTGCCAGCAGTTACTCTCATCCCGGACTAGCGGGAGTTTACGAGCAGTACTTC TRBV6-5 many TRBJ2-7 TRBD2
CSAEGLIRGDTQYF TGCAGTGCTGAGGGACTTATACGCGGAGATACGCAGTATTTT TRBV20-1 . TRBJ2-3 .
CASSLGDPWGQVSYEQYF TGTGCCAGCAGCTTAGGAGACCCATGGGGGCAAGTCTCCTACGAGCAGTACTTC TRBV11-2 many TRBJ2-7 .
CASSYSSGAPWLDEQYF TGTGCCAGCAGTTACTCGAGCGGGGCCCCCTGGCTTGACGAGCAGTACTTC TRBV6-2/TRBV6-3 many TRBJ2-7 TRBD2
CASLEGGYEQYF TGTGCCAGCCTGGAGGGCGGCTACGAGCAGTACTTC TRBV2 few TRBJ2-7 .
CASSESTLGDTQYF TGCGCCAGCAGTGAGTCGACCTTGGGGGATACGCAGTATTTT TRBV10-1 . TRBJ2-3 .
CASSLDRETNIQYF TGCGCCAGCAGTTTAGACCGGGAGACAAACATTCAGTACTTC TRBV4-1 . TRBJ2-4 .
CASSSDAYTEAFF TGTGCCAGCAGCTCGGACGCATACACTGAAGCTTTCTTT TRBV7-3 few TRBJ1-1 .
CASSKTTSGRDNEQFF TGTGCCAGCAGTAAAACGACTAGCGGGAGGGACAATGAGCAGTTCTTC TRBV6-1 many TRBJ2-1 TRBD2
CASRQYFGGSYEQYF TGTGCCAGCAGACAATATTTTGGCGGGTCCTACGAGCAGTACTTC TRBV6-4 . TRBJ2-7 .
CASRDRGLADEQYF TGTGCCAGTAGGGACAGGGGGCTTGCGGACGAGCAGTACTTC TRBV7-9 . TRBJ2-7 TRBD1
CASSPPATGEVRYEQYF TGTGCCAGCTCACCACCCGCGACAGGTGAGGTACGGTACGAGCAGTACTTC TRBV18 few TRBJ2-7 .
CASGTTPRDIQYF TGTGCCAGCGGTACGACACCTCGGGACATTCAGTACTTC TRBV6-1 . TRBJ2-4 .
CSVGGTRTASTDTQYF TGCAGCGTTGGAGGGACCCGGACAGCTAGCACAGATACGCAGTATTTT TRBV29-1 many TRBJ2-3 .
CASRSTSGRVNEQFF TGTGCCAGCAGATCGACTAGCGGGAGAGTCAATGAGCAGTTCTTC TRBV7-2 . TRBJ2-1 TRBD2
CASSKGQGRFRETQYF TGTGCCAGCAGTAAAGGGCAGGGGAGGTTTCGAGAGACCCAGTACTTC TRBV12-3/TRBV12-4 many TRBJ2-5 .
CASSSDADSYNEQFF TGTGCCAGCAGCTCGGACGCCGACTCCTACAATGAGCAGTTCTTC TRBV9 . TRBJ2-1 .
CASSLGDSVETQYF TGTGCCAGCAGCTTAGGGGATAGCGTCGAGACCCAGTACTTC TRBV7-6 many TRBJ2-5 .
CASSIELAGNEQYF TGTGCCAGTAGTATAGAGTTAGCGGGAAACGAGCAGTACTTC TRBV19 few TRBJ2-7 TRBD2
CASSYLAGSRTDTQYF TGTGCCAGCAGTTACCTCGCGGGATCACGGACAGATACGCAGTATTTT TRBV6-5 many TRBJ2-3 .
CASSPPGVDTQYF TGTGCCAGCAGCCCTCCGGGAGTAGATACGCAGTATTTT TRBV7-3 many TRBJ2-3 .
CASSSEWTSGESTGEGQYF TGTGCCAGCAGTTCAGAGTGGACTAGCGGGGAATCCACGGGGGAGGGCCAGTACTTC TRBV12-3/TRBV12-4 . TRBJ2-5 TRBD2
CASSPVGGTPKNEKLFF TGTGCCAGCAGCCCCGTCGGGGGGACACCCAAAAATGAAAAACTGTTTTTT TRBV7-9 . TRBJ1-4 .
CASSSKLKVLAGAPNEQFF TGTGCCAGCAGCTCTAAACTTAAGGTACTAGCGGGAGCTCCTAATGAGCAGTTCTTC TRBV7-8 many TRBJ2-1 TRBD2